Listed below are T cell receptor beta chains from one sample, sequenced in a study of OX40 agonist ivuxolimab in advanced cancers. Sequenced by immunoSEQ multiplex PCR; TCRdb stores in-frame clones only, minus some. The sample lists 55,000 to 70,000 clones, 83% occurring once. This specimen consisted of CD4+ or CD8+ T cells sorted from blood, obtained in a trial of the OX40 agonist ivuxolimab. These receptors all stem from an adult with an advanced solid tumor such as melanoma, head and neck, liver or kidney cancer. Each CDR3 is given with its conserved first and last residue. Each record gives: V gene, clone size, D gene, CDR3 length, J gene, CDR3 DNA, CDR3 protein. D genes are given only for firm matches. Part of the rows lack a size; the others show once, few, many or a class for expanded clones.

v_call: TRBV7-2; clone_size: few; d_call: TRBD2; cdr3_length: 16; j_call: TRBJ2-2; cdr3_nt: TGTGCCAGCAGCCCGTTAGCGGGGGTGAACACCGGGGAGCTGTTTTTT; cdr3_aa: CASSPLAGVNTGELFF
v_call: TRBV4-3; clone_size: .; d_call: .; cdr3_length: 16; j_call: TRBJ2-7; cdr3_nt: TGCGCCAGCAGCCAAGGAACGGACGGTGCTCCCTACGAGCAGTACTTC; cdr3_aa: CASSQGTDGAPYEQYF
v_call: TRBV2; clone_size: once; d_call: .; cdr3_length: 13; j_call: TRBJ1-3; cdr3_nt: TGTGCCAGCAGTGAAGGACGTCGAGACACCATATATTTT; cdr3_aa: CASSEGRRDTIYF
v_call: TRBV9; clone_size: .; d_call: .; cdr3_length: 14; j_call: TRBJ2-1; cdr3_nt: TGTGCCAGCAGCGTAGGTGGGCCGGGAAATGAGCAGTTCTTC; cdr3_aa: CASSVGGPGNEQFF
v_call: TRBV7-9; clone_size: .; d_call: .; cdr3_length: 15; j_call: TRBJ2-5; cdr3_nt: TGTGCCAGCAGCTTAGGTTCTGGAGTTATGGAGACCCAGTACTTC; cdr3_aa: CASSLGSGVMETQYF
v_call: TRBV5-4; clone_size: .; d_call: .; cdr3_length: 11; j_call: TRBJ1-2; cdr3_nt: TGTGCCAGCGGACAGAACTATGGCTACACCTTC; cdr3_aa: CASGQNYGYTF
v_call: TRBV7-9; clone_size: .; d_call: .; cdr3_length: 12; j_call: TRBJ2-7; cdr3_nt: TGTGCCAGCAGCTTAGTGGGCTCCGAGCAGTACTTC; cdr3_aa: CASSLVGSEQYF
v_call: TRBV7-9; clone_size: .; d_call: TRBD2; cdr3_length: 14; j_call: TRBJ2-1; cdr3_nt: TGTGCCAGCAGCTTCGCGGGGGGGATCGATGAGCAGTTCTTC; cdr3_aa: CASSFAGGIDEQFF
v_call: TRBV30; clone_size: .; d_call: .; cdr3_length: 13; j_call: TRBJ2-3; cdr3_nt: TGTGCCTGGAGAGGCGTAGCTACAGATACGCAGTATTTT; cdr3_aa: CAWRGVATDTQYF
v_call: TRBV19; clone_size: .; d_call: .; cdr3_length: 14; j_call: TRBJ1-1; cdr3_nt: TGTGCCAGTAGTATAGGGGAGGGGAACACTGAAGCTTTCTTT; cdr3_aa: CASSIGEGNTEAFF
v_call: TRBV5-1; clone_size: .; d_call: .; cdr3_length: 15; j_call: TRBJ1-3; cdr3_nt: TGCGCCAGCAGCTCGGACGGAGACTCTGGAAACACCATATATTTT; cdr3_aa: CASSSDGDSGNTIYF
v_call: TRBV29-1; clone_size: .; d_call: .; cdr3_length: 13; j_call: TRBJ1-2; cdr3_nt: TGCAGCGCCAGTGTGCAGGCCTCCTATGGCTACACCTTC; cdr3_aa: CSASVQASYGYTF
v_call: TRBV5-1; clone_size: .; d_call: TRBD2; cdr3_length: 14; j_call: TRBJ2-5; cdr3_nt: TGCGCCAGCAGAAGCGGGGGGGCCGGAGAGACCCAGTACTTC; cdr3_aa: CASRSGGAGETQYF
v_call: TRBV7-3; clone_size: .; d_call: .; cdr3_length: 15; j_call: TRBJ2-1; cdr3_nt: TGTGCCAGCAGCTTAAAACCCGGGGCAGATAATGAGCAGTTCTTC; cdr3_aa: CASSLKPGADNEQFF
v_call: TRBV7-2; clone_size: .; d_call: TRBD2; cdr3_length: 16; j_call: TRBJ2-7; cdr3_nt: TGTGCCAGCAGCTTAGGTAGCGGGACTAGCGGGAGCGAGCAGTACTTC; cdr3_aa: CASSLGSGTSGSEQYF
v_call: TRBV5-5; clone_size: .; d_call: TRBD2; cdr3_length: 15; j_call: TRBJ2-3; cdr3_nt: TGTGCCAGCAGCTCGGGACTAGTGCGCACAGATACGCAGTATTTT; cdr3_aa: CASSSGLVRTDTQYF
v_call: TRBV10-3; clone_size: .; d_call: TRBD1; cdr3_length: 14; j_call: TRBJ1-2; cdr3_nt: TGTGCCATCAGAGGGACAGGGAGGGAAAGCGGCTACACCTTC; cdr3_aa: CAIRGTGRESGYTF
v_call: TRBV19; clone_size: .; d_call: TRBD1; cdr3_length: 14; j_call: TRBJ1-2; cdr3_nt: TGTGCCAGTAGTATCGGGACAGGGAGGTTTAGCTACACCTTC; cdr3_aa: CASSIGTGRFSYTF
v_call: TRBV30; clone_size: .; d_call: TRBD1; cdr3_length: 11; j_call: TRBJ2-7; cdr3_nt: TGTGCCTGGATGACAGGGGAGGCGCAGTACTTC; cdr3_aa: CAWMTGEAQYF
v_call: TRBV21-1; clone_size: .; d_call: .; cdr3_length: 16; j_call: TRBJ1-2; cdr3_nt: TGTGCCAGCAGCAAACAAATGATCGAAAGGAGCTATGGCTACACCTTC; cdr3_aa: CASSKQMIERSYGYTF
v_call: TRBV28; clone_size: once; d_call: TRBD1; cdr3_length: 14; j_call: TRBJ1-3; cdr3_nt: TGTGCCAGCAGTTCGACAGGGACTGGAAACACCATATATTTT; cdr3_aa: CASSSTGTGNTIYF
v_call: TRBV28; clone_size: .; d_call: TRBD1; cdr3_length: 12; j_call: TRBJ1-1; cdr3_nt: TGTGCCAGCAGTGACGACAGGGATGAAGCTTTCTTT; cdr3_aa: CASSDDRDEAFF
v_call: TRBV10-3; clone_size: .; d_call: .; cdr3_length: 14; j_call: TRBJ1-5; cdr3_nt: TGTGCCATCAGTACGGGGGGCGGCGATCAGCCCCAGCATTTT; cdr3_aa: CAISTGGGDQPQHF
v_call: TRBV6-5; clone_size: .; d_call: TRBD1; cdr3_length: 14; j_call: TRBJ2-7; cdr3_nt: TGTGCCAGCAGAACCGGGACAGGGGGCCACGAGCAGTACTTC; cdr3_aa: CASRTGTGGHEQYF
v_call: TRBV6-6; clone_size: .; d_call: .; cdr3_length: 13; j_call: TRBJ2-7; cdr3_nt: TGTGCCAGCAGTTACGGCCCTGAATACGAGCAGTACTTC; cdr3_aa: CASSYGPEYEQYF
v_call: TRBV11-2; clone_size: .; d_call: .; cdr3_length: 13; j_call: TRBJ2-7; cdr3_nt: TGTGCCAGCAGCTTAGGCACACGCCGCGAGCAGTACTTC; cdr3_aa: CASSLGTRREQYF
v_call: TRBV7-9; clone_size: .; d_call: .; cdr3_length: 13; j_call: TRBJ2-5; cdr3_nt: TGTGCCAGCAGCTTGACAGAGAGAGAGACCCAGTACTTC; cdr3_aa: CASSLTERETQYF
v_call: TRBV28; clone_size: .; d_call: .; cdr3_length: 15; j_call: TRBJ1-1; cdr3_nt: TGTGCCAGCAGTCCCCCCCACGCTAAAAACACTGAAGCTTTCTTT; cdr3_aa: CASSPPHAKNTEAFF
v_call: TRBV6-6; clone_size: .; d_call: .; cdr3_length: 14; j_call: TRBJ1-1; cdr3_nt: TGTGCCAGCAGTTACGGGGGAAGGGGAACTGAAGCTTTCTTT; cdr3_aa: CASSYGGRGTEAFF
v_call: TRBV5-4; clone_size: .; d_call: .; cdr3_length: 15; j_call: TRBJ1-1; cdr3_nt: TGTGCCAGCAGCTTGAATCCGGGGCTGAACACTGAAGCTTTCTTT; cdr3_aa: CASSLNPGLNTEAFF
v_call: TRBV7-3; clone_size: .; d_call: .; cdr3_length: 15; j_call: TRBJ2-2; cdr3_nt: TGTGCCAGCAGCTTAATGGGCAGGAACACCGGGGAGCTGTTTTTT; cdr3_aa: CASSLMGRNTGELFF
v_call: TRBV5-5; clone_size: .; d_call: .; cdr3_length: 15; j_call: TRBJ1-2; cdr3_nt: TGTGCCAGCAGCTTGCAGGGATCCGCTAACTATGGCTACACCTTC; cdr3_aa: CASSLQGSANYGYTF
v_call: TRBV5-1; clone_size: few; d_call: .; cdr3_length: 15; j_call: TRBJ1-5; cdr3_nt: TGCGCCAGCTCCCCCGGGGCAGCTAGCAATCAGCCCCAGCATTTT; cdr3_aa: CASSPGAASNQPQHF
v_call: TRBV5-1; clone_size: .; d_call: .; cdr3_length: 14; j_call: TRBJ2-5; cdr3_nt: TGCGCCAGCAGCTTTGAAGGCCGAAAAGAGACCCAGTACTTC; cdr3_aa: CASSFEGRKETQYF
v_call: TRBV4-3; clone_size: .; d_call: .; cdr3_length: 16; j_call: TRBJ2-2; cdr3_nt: TGCGCCAGCAGCCAAGATTGGAGATCAAACACCGGGGAGCTGTTTTTT; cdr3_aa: CASSQDWRSNTGELFF
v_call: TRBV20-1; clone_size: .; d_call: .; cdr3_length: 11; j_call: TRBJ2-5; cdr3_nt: TGCAGTGCGGAATCTCAAGAGACCCAGTACTTC; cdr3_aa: CSAESQETQYF
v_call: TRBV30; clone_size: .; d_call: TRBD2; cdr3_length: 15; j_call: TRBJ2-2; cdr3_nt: TGTGCCTGGACCCTGAGCGGGGGGAACACCGGGGAGCTGTTTTTT; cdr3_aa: CAWTLSGGNTGELFF
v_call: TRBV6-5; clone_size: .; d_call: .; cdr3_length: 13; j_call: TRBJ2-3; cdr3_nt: TGTGCCAGCGCTCGGGACTCCACAGATACGCAGTATTTT; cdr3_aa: CASARDSTDTQYF
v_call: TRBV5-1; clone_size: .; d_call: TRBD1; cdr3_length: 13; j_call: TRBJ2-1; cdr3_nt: TGCGCCAGCAGCCCTACAGGGGACAATGAGCAGTTCTTC; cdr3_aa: CASSPTGDNEQFF
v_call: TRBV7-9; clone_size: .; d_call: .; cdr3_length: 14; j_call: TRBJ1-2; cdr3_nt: TGTGCCAGCAGCTTTGCCGACAGAGGCTTGAGCTACACCTTC; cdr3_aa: CASSFADRGLSYTF
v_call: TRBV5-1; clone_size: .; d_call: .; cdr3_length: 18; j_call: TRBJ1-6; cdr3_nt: TGCGCCAGCAGCGCTGGAATAGGGGGAAGCTCCTATAATTCACCCCTCCACTTT; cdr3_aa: CASSAGIGGSSYNSPLHF
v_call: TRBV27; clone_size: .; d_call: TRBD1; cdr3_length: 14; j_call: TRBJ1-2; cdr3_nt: TGTGCCAGCAGGGGCCAGACAGGGGTCTATGGCTACACCTTC; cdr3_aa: CASRGQTGVYGYTF
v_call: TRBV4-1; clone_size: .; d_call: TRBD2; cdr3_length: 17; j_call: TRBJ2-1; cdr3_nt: TGCGCCAGCAGCCAAGATTTTCGACTAGCGGGGAGCAATGAGCAGTTCTTC; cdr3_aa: CASSQDFRLAGSNEQFF
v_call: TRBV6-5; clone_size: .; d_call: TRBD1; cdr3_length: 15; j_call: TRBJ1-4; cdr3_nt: TGTGCCAGCAGTCCGCGGACAGGGACTAATGAAAAACTGTTTTTT; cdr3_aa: CASSPRTGTNEKLFF
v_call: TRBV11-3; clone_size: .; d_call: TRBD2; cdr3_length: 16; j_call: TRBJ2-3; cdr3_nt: TGTGCCAGCAGCTTTGGACTAGCGGGGGGCGTGGATACGCAGTATTTT; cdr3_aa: CASSFGLAGGVDTQYF
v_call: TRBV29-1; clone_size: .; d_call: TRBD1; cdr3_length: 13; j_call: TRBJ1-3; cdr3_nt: TGCAGCGTTGCCGGGACAGGGGGGGACACCATATATTTT; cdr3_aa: CSVAGTGGDTIYF
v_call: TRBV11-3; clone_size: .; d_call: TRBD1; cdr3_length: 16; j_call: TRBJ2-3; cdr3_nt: TGTGCCAGCAGCACAGGACAGGGGGCTAATTCAGATACGCAGTATTTT; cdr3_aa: CASSTGQGANSDTQYF
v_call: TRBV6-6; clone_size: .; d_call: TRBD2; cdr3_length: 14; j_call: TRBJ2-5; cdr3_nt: TGTGCCAGCACCGGGACTAGCGGGGCTGAGACCCAGTACTTC; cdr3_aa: CASTGTSGAETQYF
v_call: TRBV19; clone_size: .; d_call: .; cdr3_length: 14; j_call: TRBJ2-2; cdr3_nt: TGTGCCAGTGCCCGACAGGCGAACACCGGGGAGCTGTTTTTT; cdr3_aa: CASARQANTGELFF
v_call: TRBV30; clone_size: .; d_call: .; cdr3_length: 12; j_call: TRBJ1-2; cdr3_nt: TGTGCCTGGAGTGTACCGGGGTATGGCTACACCTTC; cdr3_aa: CAWSVPGYGYTF
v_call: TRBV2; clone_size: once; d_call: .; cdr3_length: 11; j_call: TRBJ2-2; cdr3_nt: TGTGCCAGCAAAAATCTCGGGGAGCTGTTTTTT; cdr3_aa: CASKNLGELFF
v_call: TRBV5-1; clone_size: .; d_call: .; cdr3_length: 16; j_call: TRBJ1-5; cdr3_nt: TGCGCCAGCAGCTTGCATCTATTGGGACCTAATCAGCCCCAGCATTTT; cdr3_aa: CASSLHLLGPNQPQHF
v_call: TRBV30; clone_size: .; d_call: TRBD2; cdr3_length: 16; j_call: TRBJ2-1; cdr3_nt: TGTGCCTGGAGTCCCCTGGGACTAGCGGGGGGGAATGAGCAGTTCTTC; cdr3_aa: CAWSPLGLAGGNEQFF
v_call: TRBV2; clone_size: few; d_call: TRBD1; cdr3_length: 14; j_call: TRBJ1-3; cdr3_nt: TGTGCCAGCAGTGAGAGGGCCCAGGGGGACACCATATATTTT; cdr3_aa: CASSERAQGDTIYF
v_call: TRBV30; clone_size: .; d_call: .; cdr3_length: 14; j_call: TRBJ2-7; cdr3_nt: TGTGCCTGGAGTGACCCACAAGGTTGGACCGAGCAGTACTTC; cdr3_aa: CAWSDPQGWTEQYF
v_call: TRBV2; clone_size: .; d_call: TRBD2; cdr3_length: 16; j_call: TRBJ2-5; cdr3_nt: TGTGCCAGCAGTGTAGACGGGACTAGCGATCAAGAGACCCAGTACTTC; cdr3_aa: CASSVDGTSDQETQYF
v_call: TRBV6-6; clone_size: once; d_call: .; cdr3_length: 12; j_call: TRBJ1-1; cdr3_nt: TGTGCCGCCAGGGACGGAGACACTGAAGCTTTCTTT; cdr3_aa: CAARDGDTEAFF